This T cell receptor (beta chain) emerged from a study of cytomegalovirus exposure and HLA in healthy donors. Whole-study findings and limits: A few of the chains that were CMV-associated were confirmed in vitro to be specific for CMV antigens. Earlier analysis yielded a pattern in which most TCR beta V segments were productive about 90% or about 30% of the time.

As regards this clone: Its target is unknown.

Primers: 60 Vbeta forward and 13 Jbeta reverse. Only in-frame clones appear in the TCRdb table, and some are missing; sequencing was by immunoSEQ multiplex PCR. The sample yields 40,000 to 55,000 clones, around 81% seen once. Sequencing was performed on PBMCs. This sequence originates from a boy between 10 and 17 years old in good health and CMV-seropositive.

The CDR3 nucleotides read TGTGCCAGCAGTTTCGATCAGCCCCAGCATTTT. Translating it yields CASSFDQPQHF. This rearrangement joins TRBV27 to TRBJ1-5; D is uncertain. Trimming shortened V by 3 bases and J by 5 bases, and 2 bases separated the two germline ends. The CDR3 is 11 amino acids. In germline, CDR1 is MNHEY, CDR2 SMNVEV (reference sequence).